A few counts support the clone carrying this TCR beta chain. Its matching antigen is unknown. TCRdb re-analysed the reads in MiXCR, keeping a single row per CDR3 protein. The sample consists of fewer than 950,000 distinct CDR3 sequences, 32% of them appearing once. The sample comes from a study of T cell repertoires in cytomegalovirus infection. The V and J ends lost 0 bases and 6 bases, in that order; junction bases with no gene match: 4. Germline assignment: CDR1 SGHNT and CDR2 YYREEE (reference sequence). The CDR3 has 15 residues. This specimen was cultured CD8+ T cells from PBMCs, taken from culture after CMV antigen stimulation. The origin of this receptor is a human donor in good health (CMV status not recorded). Some clones in this sample may be carry-over from other donors' samples. The chain recombines TRBV5-4 with TRBJ2-2; TRBD2 matches 8 bases. The DNA for the CDR3 is TGTGCCAGCAGCTTGGCGGGGGGGCCCTCCGGGGAGCTGTTTTTT. Translated: CASSLAGGPSGELFF.